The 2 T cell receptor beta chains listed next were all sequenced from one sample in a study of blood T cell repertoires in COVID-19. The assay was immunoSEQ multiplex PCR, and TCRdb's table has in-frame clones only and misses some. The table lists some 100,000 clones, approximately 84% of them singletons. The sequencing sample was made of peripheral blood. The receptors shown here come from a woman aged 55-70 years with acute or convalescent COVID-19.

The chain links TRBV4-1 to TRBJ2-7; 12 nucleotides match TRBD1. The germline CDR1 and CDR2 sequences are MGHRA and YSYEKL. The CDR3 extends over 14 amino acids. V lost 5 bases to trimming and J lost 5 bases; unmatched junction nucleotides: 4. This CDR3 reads CASSFGTGGDEQYF. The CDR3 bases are TGCGCCAGCAGCTTTGGGACAGGGGGCGACGAGCAGTACTTC.

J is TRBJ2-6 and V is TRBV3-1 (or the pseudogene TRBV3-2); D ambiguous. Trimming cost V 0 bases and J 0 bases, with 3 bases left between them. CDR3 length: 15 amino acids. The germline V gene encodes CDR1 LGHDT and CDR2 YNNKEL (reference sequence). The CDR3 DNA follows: TGTGCCAGCAGCCAAGACAGCTCTGGGGCCAACGTCCTGACTTTC. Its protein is CASSQDSSGANVLTF.